This T cell receptor (beta chain) was sequenced during a study of blood T cells in healthy people across ages (dated by TCRdb to the mid-2010s). With respect to the entire study: In model experiments, template switching captured roughly one uniquely barcoded TCR beta cDNA molecule for every two T cells. To avoid experimental bias, donors of different ages were randomly spread across the sequencing lanes. To track age-related changes in TCR beta repertoire diversity, the study relied on deep sequencing normalized with unique cDNA molecular identifiers. Using the same blood draw, the study looked at two additional independent replicas of 1 million unique cDNA reads for two donors, one aged 18 to 30 and the other aged 80 or older. Four age groups were formed from the donors: young (average about 16 years), middle-aged (just under 40), aged (62) and long-lived (about 80).

Overall study outcomes, separate from this receptor: Conclusive comparison of naive and antigen-experienced compartments was prevented by the profiling of bulk unsorted PBMCs. There was a strong correlation between observed TCR beta diversity and the percentage of naive T cells measured by flow cytometry. Observed TCR beta diversity per million T cells fell roughly linearly with age, and a significant reduction was already apparent by age approximately 40. Because donor CMV infection status was unknown, age-related changes in expanded clonotypes were potentially confounded. Estimates of total diversity based on one million sequenced T cells were considered lower bounds and underestimates. Compared with the aged group, the long-lived group had more naive CD4+ T cells, fewer expanded clones and increased TCR diversity, suggesting age selection.

Donors were a few dozen systemically healthy Caucasian individuals from Russia aged roughly 6 to 90 years. Approximately 9.3 milliliters of peripheral blood were drawn from each donor into EDTA-treated Vacutainer tubes. Ficoll-Paque density-gradient centrifugation was used to isolate PBMCs, with at least 6.5 million per sample. Trizol reagent was used to extract total RNA from the PBMCs, yielding at least 6 micrograms per sample. Naive CD45RAhigh/CD27high T cell percentages were measured by flow cytometry on a PBMC aliquot from every donor. Of note for this clonotype: This receptor's antigen is unknown. No qualities accompany the bases; no much larger clone lies one base away.

Library construction relied on 5' RACE. The sequencer was an Illumina HiSeq 2500. The second PCR ran for roughly 7 to 12 cycles and used a J-beta primer mix along with a sample-barcoded 5' primer. A unique molecular identifier was introduced onto each TCR beta cDNA molecule by a template-switch 5' adaptor carrying 12 random nucleotides. At least 2.5 million CDR3-containing paired-end reads were obtained from each sample. The Mint cDNA synthesis kit, primed by a TRBC-specific oligonucleotide, was used to synthesize first-strand cDNA from all RNA. Following uracil-DNA glycosylase treatment, a first 18-cycle PCR with universal primers M1SS and BC2_uni_R was performed on all cDNA. Regarding the original processing steps: Each sample was normalized by randomly selecting 1 million high-quality reads, each carrying a distinct molecular identifier. Instead of being binned into consensus sequences, reads with shared molecular identifiers were discarded. MiTCR, set to a Q25 quality threshold and the strictest error-elimination algorithm, was used for CDR3 identification, clonotype clustering and error correction. A nonparametric unseen species model with Euler transformation was used to estimate a lower bound on total TCR beta diversity. TCRdb cleaned the public reads at Q25 with fastp, built clones with MiXCR and kept in-frame beta chains. All rows with the same CDR3 protein become a single entry with the most common DNA and genes. TCRdb, not the original authors, processed these V and J calls. Within this sample are about 970,000 distinct CDR3 sequences, with just over 50% of them counted one time only. 20% to 25% of the sample is held by the ten biggest clonotypes.

The CDR3 contains 17 residues, cysteine and phenylalanine counted. The kept DNA is CDR3 alone, 51 bases in frame from the first base. The germline V gene supplies CDR1 SGHTA and CDR2 FQGNSA. V was cut back by 1 base and J by 2 bases, leaving a gap of 16 bases between them. Sample: blood. The V and J genes are TRBV7-2 and TRBJ2-3; the D gene is perhaps TRBD2, from 5 matching bases. The TCR sequence derives from a woman aged 60 to 75 in good health. Read as DNA, the sequence is TGTGCCAGCAGCTTAGACTGGCTGAGGGATTACACAGATACGCAGTATTTT. This translates into CASSLDWLRDYTDTQYF.